These 4 T cell receptor beta chains originate from one sample sequenced in a study of tumor-infiltrating lymphocytes in oesophageal squamous cell carcinoma. TCRdb re-called the PCR reads with MiXCR, one entry per CDR3 protein. This table has approximately 3,000 distinct CDR3 sequences, approximately 15% appearing once. Sequencing was done on a sample of esophageal tumor tissue. The receptors were gathered from a male donor with esophageal squamous cell carcinoma.

This clonotype ranks as medium-sized. This chain links TRBV6-6 with TRBJ2-1; 10 nucleotides agree with TRBD2. Looked up from germline, CDR1 is MNHNY and CDR2 is SVGAGI (reference sequence). The CDR3 contains 16 residues. V lost 2 bases and J lost 7; bases outside the gene matches: 8. Here the CDR3 DNA reads TGTGCCAGCAGTTACGCGGCTAGCGGGGGTTCGAATGAGCAGTTCTTC. Its translation is CASSYAASGGSNEQFF.

The table lists this clonotype with many counts. The chain joins TRBV11-2 to TRBJ1-1; D remains unclear. Germline assignment: CDR1 SGHAT and CDR2 FQNNGV. This CDR3 spans 13 amino acids. Deletions cut 2 bases from V and 10 bases from J, with 14 bases between. The CDR3 sequence is CASSLSSWVSAFF. In DNA form, the CDR3 reads TGTGCCAGCAGCTTATCGTCCTGGGTTTCAGCTTTCTTT.

There are many counts of this clonotype. The rearrangement uses TRBV4-2 and TRBJ2-2; 10 bases are shared with TRBD2. The CDR3 extends over 19 amino acids. Germline V gives CDR1 LGHNA, CDR2 YNFKEQ. J gave up 1 base and V 1 base, and 9 bases lay outside the gene matches. CDR3 coding DNA: TGTGCCAGCAGCCAAGGGTCTTCTAGCGGGGGCCTGAACACCGGGGAGCTGTTTTTT. Translating gives CASSQGSSSGGLNTGELFF.

The rearrangement joins TRBV10-3 to TRBJ2-3; the D gene is possibly TRBD1 (5 bases). V was trimmed by 10 bases and J by 0 bases, leaving 14 bases between them. This CDR3 spans 14 amino acids. CDR1 is ENHRY, CDR2 SYGVKD, per germline. CDR3 DNA sequence: TGTGCCAGGTCGGGCAGGGCAAGCACAGATACGCAGTATTTT. Translated, it gives CARSGRASTDTQYF.